The 19 T cell receptor beta chains in this list originate from one sample, sequenced in a study of a mutant IDH1 vaccine in newly diagnosed glioma. The time point is: week 23, last vaccination. Each vaccine dose was 300 ug of mutant IDH1 20-mer peptide, with topical imiquimod. Their antigen targets remain unknown. Method: immunoSEQ multiplex PCR; TCRdb's copy keeps in-frame clones and lacks some. In the table there are some 26,000 clones, roughly 85% of which are singletons. This sample comprised PBMCs, obtained from a glioma patient whose treatment included an IDH1 peptide vaccine. These receptors were obtained from a woman aged 25 to 39 with glioma.

The chain recombines TRBV2 with TRBJ2-1, with D unclear. With 6 bases removed from V and 7 bases from J, the gap between germline ends came to 4 bases. Germline V lookup: CDR1 SNHLY, CDR2 FYNNEI. The CDR3 spans 10 residues. In DNA, the CDR3 is TGTGCCAGCAGCGGGAATGAGCAGTTCTTC. Protein: CASSGNEQFF.

This sequence joins TRBV12-5 and TRBJ1-2; possible D gene TRBD1, 6 bases. In germline, CDR1 is LGHNT, CDR2 FRNRAP. V shed 6 bases and J shed 2 bases, with 16 bases lying between them. The CDR3 loop spans 15 amino acids. CDR3 residues: CASGNRDTENYGYTF. The CDR3 DNA reads TGTGCTAGTGGCAACCGGGACACGGAAAACTATGGCTACACCTTC. The full variable domain, completed using reference TRBV12-5 and TRBJ1-2, is DARVTQTPRHKVTEMGQEVTMRCQPILGHNTVFWYRQTMMQGLELLAYFRNRAPLDDSGMPKDRFSAEMPDATLATLKIQPSEPRDSAVYFCASGNRDTENYGYTFGSGTRLTVV.

The V gene is TRBV5-6, the J gene TRBJ1-1, with D hard to call. The germline gives CDR1 SGHDT, CDR2 YYEEEE. The CDR3 has 13 residues. Trimming cost V 4 bases and J 5 bases, with 12 bases left between them. CDR3 sequence reads: CASSPVDGTEAFF. The CDR3 DNA reads TGTGCCAGCAGCCCGGTTGATGGTACTGAAGCTTTCTTT.

The chain has TRBV20-1 and TRBJ2-5, with D hard to call. The CDR3 is 10 amino acids. The ends were cut back, 4 bases at V and 4 bases at J, with 4 bases in the middle. CDR1 is DFQATT and CDR2 is SNEGSKA in the germline V gene (reference sequence). The CDR3: CSAMGETQYF. The CDR3 DNA sequence: TGCAGTGCTATGGGAGAGACCCAGTACTTC.

The genes are TRBV25-1 and TRBJ2-5, with D possibly called TRBD1 or TRBD2 (6 bases each). The CDR3 has 16 residues. Trimming removed 2 bases at V and 7 bases at J, with 20 bases between. Germline CDR1 reads MGHDK; CDR2 reads SYGVNS. CDR3 nucleotide sequence: TGTGCCAGCAGTGAACGGGGGCGGGGAGGCCGTGGGACCCAGTACTTC. This gives the protein CASSERGRGGRGTQYF.

V gene TRBV5-4 combines with J gene TRBJ1-3; D not resolved. V was cut by 0 bases and J by 3 bases, with 10 bases left in between. CDR1 and CDR2 from the germline V gene are SGHNT and YYREEE (reference sequence). The CDR3 contains 15 residues. The CDR3 loop reads CASSLGGRGGNTIYF. The CDR3 DNA reads TGTGCCAGCAGCTTGGGAGGACGGGGTGGAAACACCATATATTTT.

The chain uses TRBV5-1 and TRBJ1-4; 9 nucleotides align to TRBD1. Germline CDR1 is SGHRS and CDR2 is YFSETQ. V trimming: 4 bases; J trimming: 8 bases; junction bases outside the gene matches: 9. This CDR3 contains 15 residues. As DNA, the CDR3 is TGCGCCAGCAGCCCAGGGGACAGGGCGCTCGAAAAACTGTTTTTT. Translated, it gives CASSPGDRALEKLFF.

This rearrangement joins TRBV30 to TRBJ2-7; D is ambiguous. Trimming shortened V by 5 bases and J by 5 bases, and 10 bases separated the two germline ends. Germline-derived CDR1 and CDR2 are GTSNPN and SVGIG (reference sequence). CDR3 size: 11 residues. Here the CDR3 DNA reads TGTGCCTGGGGGGTGGTGGACGAGCAGTACTTC. Protein: CAWGVVDEQYF. Variable domain in full (rest from reference TRBV30 and TRBJ2-7): SQTIHQWPATLVQPVGSPLSLECTVEGTSNPNLYWYRQAAGRGLQLLFYSVGIGQISSEVPQNLSASRPQDRQFILSSKKLLLSDSGFYLCAWGVVDEQYFGPGTRLTVT.

This clone was counted between two and nine times. The rearrangement links TRBV23-1 to TRBJ1-5; no definite D call. TRBV23-1 belongs to the ORF category, with a function that is uncertain. Trimming took off 4 bases at V and 0 bases at J, with 13 bases between the two ends. The CDR3 runs 16 residues. The CDR3 loop reads CASSPNRSSSNQPQHF. The CDR3 coding sequence is TGCGCCAGCAGTCCAAACAGATCATCTAGCAATCAGCCCCAGCATTTT.

V gene TRBV5-1 combines with J gene TRBJ1-6; tentatively, D is TRBD1 (6 bases). Trimming removed 4 bases from V and 5 bases from J, with 13 bases in between. Germline CDR1 and CDR2: SGHRS and YFSETQ. The CDR3 loop spans 15 amino acids. The DNA of the CDR3 is TGCGCCAGCAGCCCCCGGGCAGGGGATAATTCACCCCTCCACTTT. Protein: CASSPRAGDNSPLHF. Using reference TRBV5-1 and TRBJ1-6 for the parts outside the CDR3, the full variable domain is KAGVTQTPRYLIKTRGQQVTLSCSPISGHRSVSWYQQTPGQGLQFLFEYFSETQRNKGNFPGRFSGRQFSNSRSEMNVSTLELGDSALYLCASSPRAGDNSPLHFGNGTRLTVT.

This rearrangement joins TRBV7-8 to TRBJ1-6; D not resolved. The CDR3 is 13 amino acids. Germline assignment: CDR1 SGHVS and CDR2 FQNEAQ. Deletions cut 1 base from V and 12 bases from J, with 10 bases between. Here the CDR3 reads CASSLGAGKPLHF. CDR3 nucleotides: TGTGCCAGCAGCTTAGGGGCCGGAAAACCCCTCCACTTT. Full variable domain (missing parts from reference TRBV7-8 and TRBJ1-6): GAGVSQSPRYKVAKRGQDVALRCDPISGHVSLFWYQQALGQGPEFLTYFQNEAQLDKSGLPSDRFFAERPEGSVSTLKIQRTQQEDSAVYLCASSLGAGKPLHFGNGTRLTVT.

The chain has TRBV5-1 and TRBJ1-2; TRBD1 matches at 10 bases. V gave up 1 base and J gave up 10 bases; unmatched junction bases: 13. In germline, CDR1 is SGHRS, CDR2 YFSETQ. The CDR3 loop spans 16 amino acids. The CDR3 nucleotides are TGCGCCAGCAGCTTGCAGCCGACAGGGGGCTCTACCCTCTACACCTTC. Its translation: CASSLQPTGGSTLYTF.

The gene calls are TRBV18 and TRBJ1-2; D perhaps matches TRBD1 (6 bases). From germline, CDR1 is KGHSH and CDR2 LQKENI. The V end lost 3 bases, the J end lost 0 bases, and 11 bases lay between the germline ends. This CDR3 is built from 15 residues. For the CDR3, the DNA is TGTGCCAGCTCACCCGGACAGATTACTAACTATGGCTACACCTTC. Its translation is CASSPGQITNYGYTF.

This chain links TRBV7-6 with TRBJ2-7; 7 bases align to TRBD1. The CDR3 loop spans 14 amino acids. Germline loops: CDR1 SGHVS, CDR2 FNYEAQ. Trimming removed 5 bases from V and 5 bases from J; junction bases left unmatched: 9. The CDR3 sequence is CASSRLDRTHEQYF. CDR3 DNA sequence: TGTGCCAGCAGCCGACTGGACAGGACGCACGAGCAGTACTTC. Using reference TRBV7-6 and TRBJ2-7 for the parts outside the CDR3, the full variable domain is GAGVSQSPRYKVTKRGQDVALRCDPISGHVSLYWYRQALGQGPEFLTYFNYEAQQDKSGLPNDRFSAERPEGSISTLTIQRTEQRDSAMYRCASSRLDRTHEQYFGPGTRLTVT.

This chain's CDR3 is CASSPGGGTEAFF. The CDR3, as DNA: TGTGCCAGCAGTCCAGGGGGGGGGACTGAAGCTTTCTTT. The chain couples TRBV6-4 to TRBJ1-1; 7 bases agree with TRBD1. The V segment lost 5 bases and the J segment 5 bases; nucleotides outside the gene matches: 5. CDR3 size: 13 residues. The germline gives CDR1 MRHNA, CDR2 SNTAGT.

The chain combines TRBV5-1 with TRBJ1-2; unclear D gene. CDR3 length equals 13 residues. V was shortened by 0 bases and J by 8 bases, with 11 bases between the two germline ends. Germline V gives CDR1 SGHRS, CDR2 YFSETQ. DNA for the CDR3: TGCGCCAGCAGCTTGGGCCAGAGCGAGGGCTACACCTTC. Encoded protein: CASSLGQSEGYTF.

The chain carries TRBV5-6 and TRBJ1-2, with 9 bases lining up with TRBD1. This CDR3 comprises 15 residues. The V segment lost 3 bases and the J segment 7 bases; nucleotides outside the gene matches: 10. Germline-derived CDR1 and CDR2 are SGHDT and YYEEEE. CDR3 protein: CASSSRKQGARGYTF. The CDR3 nucleotides are TGTGCCAGCAGCTCACGGAAACAGGGGGCGCGTGGCTACACCTTC.

This chain links TRBV7-6 with TRBJ2-6; TRBD2 aligns across 14 bases. The CDR3 has 20 residues. The germline CDR1 and CDR2 sequences are SGHVS and FNYEAQ. Trimming removed 4 bases from V and 1 base from J; junction bases left unmatched: 9. The DNA for the CDR3 is TGTGCCAGCAGCTCCCCGGGACTAGCGGGGGAGCTGTCTGGGGCCAACGTCCTGACTTTC. Its protein is CASSSPGLAGELSGANVLTF.

The rearrangement links TRBV5-6 to TRBJ2-2, with TRBD1 matching 10 bases. The CDR3 loop spans 15 amino acids. V shed 4 bases, J shed 3 bases, and the junction held 3 bases outside the gene matches. Germline V gene lookup returns CDR1 SGHDT and CDR2 YYEEEE. Here the CDR3 reads CASSKGQGHTGELFF. Here the CDR3 DNA reads TGTGCCAGCAGCAAGGGACAGGGGCACACCGGGGAGCTGTTTTTT.